This T cell receptor beta chain is from a study of cytomegalovirus exposure and HLA in healthy donors. Study results and limitations: Confirmation was obtained in vitro that a few CMV-associated chains are specific for CMV antigens. When analyzed later, the rates of TCR association showed variation by HLA locus, with DRB1 the most and HLA-C the fewest.

Healthy bone marrow donors made up the cohort. For this clone: Its antigen is not identified.

The CDR3 sequence is 17 residues long. Trimming shortened V by 0 bases and J by 4 bases, and 16 bases separated the two germline ends. Germline V CDR1 and CDR2: MGHRA, YSYEKL. PCR amplification relied on 60 Vbeta primers (plus 13 Jbeta primers). Original analysis: It was a later analysis that counted roughly 80 million unique TCR beta chains, of which approximately 11 million were shared. Libraries were prepared by immunoSEQ multiplex PCR; TCRdb keeps only in-frame clonotypes and omits some of them. The V and J calls and the clone size are those of that table, but D and trimming were determined from the DNA. Counted here are tens of thousands of clones, approximately 79% occurring once; the ten biggest clones make up approximately 3%.

Specimen: PBMCs. The chain couples TRBV4-1 to TRBJ1-5; D is possibly TRBD1 (6 bases). This receptor was obtained from a man aged 25-45 years in good health and CMV-seronegative. CDR3 nucleotides: TGCGCCAGCAGCCAAGATCATTTTCAGGACAGTAATCAGCCCCAGCATTTT. Translation gives CASSQDHFQDSNQPQHF.